Below, one T cell receptor (beta chain) is given with its context. Its antigen is still unknown. This entry is derived from a study of somatic mutations in cytotoxic T cells in rheumatoid arthritis. Study-level information: Purity of nearly 100% was reached when some V beta antibody-stained T-cell populations were flow-sorted, including V beta1+ cells sequenced for TCRB. General study results and limits: Within 8 of 65 patients, the single biggest CD8+ clone made up more than 20% of CD8+ cells. Compared with age-matched healthy controls, rheumatoid arthritis patients did not differ significantly in CD8+ T-cell clonality.

Produced via immunoSEQ multiplex PCR; TCRdb's table is partial and in-frame only. The profile shows around 13,000 clones, approximately 80% of them singletons. Flow cytometry served to check the purity of CD4+ and CD8+ cells, which were isolated by positive magnetic bead selection. V shed 1 base and J shed 3 bases, with 10 bases lying between them. This CDR3 has 14 residues. Per germline, CDR1 SGHKS and CDR2 YYEKEE (reference sequence). Source material: CD8+ T cells sorted from blood. The receptor's source is an adult with rheumatoid arthritis. The chain couples TRBV5-5 to TRBJ1-2, with D unclear. The CDR3 sequence: CASSLKSWDYGYTF. The CDR3 DNA follows: TGTGCCAGCAGCTTGAAATCTTGGGACTATGGCTACACCTTC.